This entry lists 20 T cell receptor beta chains sequenced from one sample in a study of cytomegalovirus exposure and HLA in healthy donors. PCR used 60 Vbeta primers and 13 Jbeta primers. The protocol was immunoSEQ multiplex PCR, while the TCRdb copy is restricted to in-frame clones and leaves out a portion. Of under 150,000 clones in the sample, less than 9.5% were seen once. Sequencing was carried out using PBMCs. The receptors were gathered from a male donor in good health and CMV-seronegative.

The J gene is TRBJ1-2, the V gene TRBV5-4; TRBD1 matches 8 bases. The V gene end was trimmed by 5 bases and the J gene end by 0 bases; junction bases not matched to a gene: 6. The germline gives CDR1 SGHNT, CDR2 YYREEE (reference sequence). This CDR3 is built from 15 residues. The CDR3 DNA is TGTGCCAGCAGTCGACAGGGGAGTGCTAACTATGGCTACACCTTC. Translating gives CASSRQGSANYGYTF.

This clone was detected a few times. The CDR3 coding sequence is TGTGCCAGCAGTTACTGGGAGGCAGATACGCAGTATTTT. Its translation is CASSYWEADTQYF. V is TRBV6-5 and J is TRBJ2-3; weak D call: TRBD2 (6 bases). The CDR3 is 13 amino acids. Trimming left V 1 base short and J 4 bases short, with 6 bases between. Germline loops: CDR1 MNHEY, CDR2 SVGAGI.

This clone showed up just a few times. This chain connects TRBV5-1 to TRBJ2-3; possible D gene TRBD2, 6 bases. V lost 7 bases to trimming and J lost 1 base, with 16 bases between them. The CDR3 contains 15 residues. Germline V CDR1 and CDR2: SGHRS, YFSETQ. The CDR3 loop is CASGGLARGTDTQYF. In DNA form, the CDR3 reads TGCGCCAGCGGGGGACTGGCCCGCGGCACAGATACGCAGTATTTT. The complete variable domain, with remaining parts taken from reference TRBV5-1 and TRBJ2-3, reads KAGVTQTPRYLIKTRGQQVTLSCSPISGHRSVSWYQQTPGQGLQFLFEYFSETQRNKGNFPGRFSGRQFSNSRSEMNVSTLELGDSALYLCASGGLARGTDTQYFGPGTRLTVL.

About this clone: Germline and junction disagree at one end, which may indicate a read error. Other DNA sequences in this specimen translate into the identical CDR3. J is TRBJ1-6 and V is TRBV25-1; 7 nucleotides line up with TRBD1. CDR1 MGHDK and CDR2 SYGVNS come from the germline V gene. This CDR3 is 14 amino acids long. CDR3 bases: TGTGCCAGCCGGGACAGCTCCTATAACTCACCCCTCCACTTT. The encoded protein is CASRDSSYNSPLHF.

The chain employs TRBV6-1 and TRBJ2-6; TRBD1 is a possible D gene (6 bases). Germline CDR1 reads MNHNS; CDR2 reads SASEGT. The CDR3 sequence is 17 residues long. V gave up 4 bases and J gave up 1 base, with 14 bases separating them. The CDR3 coding sequence is TGTGCCAGCAGTGGGGACCCGACAGGATCTGGGGCCAACGTCCTGACTTTC. It encodes CASSGDPTGSGANVLTF.

The rearrangement joins TRBV30 to TRBJ2-1; 9 bases are shared with TRBD2. The CDR3 runs to 18 residues. Germline trimming cut 2 bases from V and 1 base from J; bases unmatched to any gene: 12. Germline V CDR1 and CDR2: GTSNPN, SVGIG (reference sequence). The CDR3 DNA reads as TGTGCCTGGAGTCCGCGGGGTAGCGGGAGACTGTCCTACAATGAGCAGTTCTTC. As protein: CAWSPRGSGRLSYNEQFF.

J is TRBJ2-2 and V is TRBV6-6, with D hard to call. This CDR3 is built from 15 residues. Germline V gene lookup returns CDR1 MNHNY and CDR2 SVGAGI (reference sequence). The V end was cut by 6 bases, the J end by 3 bases, with 14 bases between. The CDR3 region is CASRRVGTDTGELFF. CDR3 coding DNA: TGTGCCAGCAGACGCGTTGGCACAGACACCGGGGAGCTGTTTTTT.

In its sample, this clone was seen a few times. V and J are TRBV4-3 and TRBJ2-2; TRBD1 matches 12 bases. This CDR3 contains 18 residues. CDR1 is LGHNA and CDR2 is YSLEER in the germline V gene. The J segment lost 4 bases and the V segment lost 3 bases, leaving 9 bases of the junction unmatched. The CDR3 DNA reads as TGCGCCAGCAGCCAGGGACGGGACAGGGGGCTAGTCACCGGGGAGCTGTTTTTT. Residues: CASSQGRDRGLVTGELFF.

This clone was seen only a few times. V is TRBV5-1 and J is TRBJ2-5, with 11 bases that match TRBD1. The junction had 7 bases not matched to a gene; V was cut back by 1 base and J by 5 bases. Per the germline V gene, CDR1 is SGHRS and CDR2 is YFSETQ. The CDR3 has 16 amino acids. In DNA form, the CDR3 reads TGCGCCAGCAGCTTGTCCGGGACAGGGGGTGGGGAGACCCAGTACTTC. Its translation is CASSLSGTGGGETQYF.

This clone was seen only a few times. The J gene is TRBJ2-1, the V gene TRBV28; 11 nucleotides line up with TRBD2. Losses at the gene ends were 2 bases for V and 3 bases for J; bases not matched to a gene: 6. The CDR3 sequence is 17 residues long. Germline V CDR1 and CDR2: MDHEN, SYDVKM. The CDR3 DNA sequence: TGTGCCAGCAGTTTAGGGTCTAGCGGGAGGTACTACAATGAGCAGTTCTTC. It yields the protein CASSLGSSGRYYNEQFF.

The rearrangement uses TRBV28 and TRBJ2-1; D is perhaps TRBD1 (6 bases). The ends were cut back, 7 bases at V and 8 bases at J, with 15 bases in the middle. This CDR3 contains 13 residues. The germline gives CDR1 MDHEN, CDR2 SYDVKM. The CDR3 loop is CASIDHWGHEQFF. The CDR3 DNA is TGTGCCAGCATCGATCACTGGGGGCATGAGCAGTTCTTC.

This clone was seen a few times. The chain carries TRBV7-3 and TRBJ2-2; maybe TRBD1 (6 bases). V lost 1 base, J lost 5 bases, and 17 bases lay in between. CDR1 and CDR2 (germline): SGHTA, FQGTGA. The CDR3 has 17 amino acids. The CDR3 reads CASSLIPGHLETGELFF. The CDR3 region has the DNA TGTGCCAGCAGCTTAATACCGGGACACCTGGAGACCGGGGAGCTGTTTTTT.

As to this clone: The sample has other DNA sequences that encode this CDR3 too. The chain combines TRBV5-1 with TRBJ2-1; TRBD1 aligns across 10 bases. V trimming: 3 bases; J trimming: 5 bases; junction bases outside the gene matches: 14. Germline values: CDR1 SGHRS, CDR2 YFSETQ. The CDR3 is 18 residues long. The CDR3 here is CASSWEGTGAARDNEQFF. The DNA for the CDR3 is TGCGCCAGCAGCTGGGAGGGGACAGGGGCTGCAAGGGACAATGAGCAGTTCTTC.

The J gene is TRBJ2-7, the V gene TRBV4-1; D remains ambiguous. V shed 3 bases and J shed 2 bases, with 8 bases lying between them. Germline V gene data show CDR1 as MGHRA and CDR2 as YSYEKL. The CDR3 contains 13 residues. The CDR3 region has the DNA TGCGCCAGCAGCCAGGGCGCGACCTACGAGCAGTACTTC. Amino acids: CASSQGATYEQYF.

The chain has TRBV7-9 and TRBJ2-7; 8 bases match TRBD1. CDR1 is SEHNR and CDR2 is FQNEAQ in the germline V gene (reference sequence). The CDR3 totals 15 residues. V was pared by 4 bases and J by 2 bases, with 7 bases of the junction left unmatched. CDR3 coding DNA: TGTGCCAGCAGCTACACCACAGGGGGGACCTACGAGCAGTACTTC. Translation gives CASSYTTGGTYEQYF.

The chain joins TRBV27 to TRBJ1-3, with a weak D call TRBD1 (6 bases). With 4 bases removed from V and 4 bases from J, the gap between germline ends came to 8 bases. Germline V lookup: CDR1 MNHEY, CDR2 SMNVEV (reference sequence). The CDR3 is 13 residues long. CDR3 region: CASSYREGNTIYF. The CDR3 DNA follows: TGTGCCAGCAGTTACAGGGAGGGAAACACCATATATTTT.

This clone was seen a handful of times. The gene calls are TRBV5-4 and TRBJ2-7, with 8 bases lining up with TRBD1. The germline gives CDR1 SGHNT, CDR2 YYREEE (reference sequence). CDR3 length: 15 amino acids. V trimming: 4 bases; J trimming: 1 base; junction bases outside the gene matches: 7. As DNA, the CDR3 is TGTGCCAGCAGCCCCTCCGGGACAGGTTCCTACGAGCAGTACTTC. Amino acid sequence: CASSPSGTGSYEQYF.

The chain joins TRBV29-1 to TRBJ1-2, with D unclear. V was pared by 0 bases and J by 8 bases, with 7 bases between. CDR1 is SQVTM, CDR2 ANQGSEA, per germline. CDR3 length equals 11 residues. The CDR3 region is CSVEDVRGYTF. CDR3 DNA: TGCAGCGTTGAAGACGTCAGGGGCTACACCTTC.

This clone turned up a few times. The gene calls are TRBV6-5 and TRBJ1-1; D is perhaps TRBD1 (6 bases). The germline V gene encodes CDR1 MNHEY and CDR2 SVGAGI. The CDR3 length is 14 residues. V lost 7 bases and J 5 bases, leaving 17 bases between the germline ends. The CDR3 is CASTMGGGRTEAFF. Written as DNA, the CDR3 is TGTGCCAGCACCATGGGAGGGGGAAGAACTGAAGCTTTCTTT.

This clone showed up just once. This chain links TRBV7-9 with TRBJ2-7; 7 nucleotides line up with TRBD1. Germline CDR1 SEHNR, CDR2 FQNEAQ (reference sequence). The V gene end was trimmed by 1 base and the J gene end by 2 bases; junction bases not matched to a gene: 5. The CDR3 has 15 amino acids. The CDR3 coding sequence is TGTGCCAGCAGCTTAGAGGGGGCAGGCCCCTACGAGCAGTACTTC. Its protein product is CASSLEGAGPYEQYF.